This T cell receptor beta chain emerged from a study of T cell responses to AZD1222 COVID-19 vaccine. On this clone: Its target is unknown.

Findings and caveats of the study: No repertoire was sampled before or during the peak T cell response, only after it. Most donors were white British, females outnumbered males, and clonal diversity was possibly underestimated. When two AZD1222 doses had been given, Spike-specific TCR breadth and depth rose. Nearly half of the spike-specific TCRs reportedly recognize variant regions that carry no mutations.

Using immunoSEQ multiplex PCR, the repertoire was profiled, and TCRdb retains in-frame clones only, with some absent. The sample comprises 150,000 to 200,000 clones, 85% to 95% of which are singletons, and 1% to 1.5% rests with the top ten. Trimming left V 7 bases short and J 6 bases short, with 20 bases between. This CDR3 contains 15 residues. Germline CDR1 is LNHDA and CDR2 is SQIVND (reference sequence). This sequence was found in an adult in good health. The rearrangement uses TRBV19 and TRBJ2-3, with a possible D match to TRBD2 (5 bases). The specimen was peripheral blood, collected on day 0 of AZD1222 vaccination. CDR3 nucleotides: TGTGCCAGTACCGCCCTAGCCGGCGCGGCTGATACGCAGTATTTT. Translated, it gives CASTALAGAADTQYF. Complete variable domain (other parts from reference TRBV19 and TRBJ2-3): DGGITQSPKYLFRKEGQNVTLSCEQNLNHDAMYWYRQDPGQGLRLIYYSQIVNDFQKGDIAEGYSVSREKKESFPLTVTSAQKNPTAFYLCASTALAGAADTQYFGPGTRLTVL.